The entry below gives a single T cell receptor beta chain sequence along with its context. Its matching antigen is unknown. The source of the sample is a study of T cell responses to AZD1222 COVID-19 vaccine. Looking at the study overall: Whether given at about 4 or about 12 weeks, second doses were pooled. Study-wide results and limits: Nearly half of unique spike-specific TCRs reportedly avoided B.1.351 and B.1.1.7 mutated regions. At baseline, just six or seven AZD1222 recipients tested seropositive. Spike-specific TCR repertoires showed rising breadth and depth after two AZD1222 doses.

V was clipped by 2 bases and J by 5 bases, with 7 bases between them. Per the germline V gene, CDR1 is KGHSH and CDR2 is LQKENI. This CDR3 spans 12 amino acids. Generated by immunoSEQ multiplex PCR, the TCRdb table keeps only in-frame clones and is missing some. The sample has 93,000 or so clones, 80% to 90% seen once; the top ten hold approximately 22%. The starting material was peripheral blood, obtained on day 0 of AZD1222 vaccination. The V gene is TRBV18, the J gene TRBJ2-7, with D possibly being TRBD1 (6 bases). This sequence originates from an adult in good health. CDR3 sequence reads: CASSPNRDEQYF. CDR3 in DNA: TGTGCCAGCTCACCAAACAGGGACGAGCAGTACTTC.